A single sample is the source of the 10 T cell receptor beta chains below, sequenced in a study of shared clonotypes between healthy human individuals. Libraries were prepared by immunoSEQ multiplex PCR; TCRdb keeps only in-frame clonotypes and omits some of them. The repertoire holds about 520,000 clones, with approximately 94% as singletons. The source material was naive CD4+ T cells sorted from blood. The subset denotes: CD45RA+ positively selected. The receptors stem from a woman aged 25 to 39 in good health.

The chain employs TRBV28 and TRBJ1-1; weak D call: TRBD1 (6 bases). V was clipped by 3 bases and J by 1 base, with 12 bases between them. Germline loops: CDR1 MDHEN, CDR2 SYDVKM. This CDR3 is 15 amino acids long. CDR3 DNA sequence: TGTGCCAGCAGTTTTTCTGGACAGCCGAACACTGAAGCTTTCTTT. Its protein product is CASSFSGQPNTEAFF. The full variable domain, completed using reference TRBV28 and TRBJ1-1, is DVKVTQSSRYLVKRTGEKVFLECVQDMDHENMFWYRQDPGLGLRLIYFSYDVKMKEKGDIPEGYSVSREKKERFSLILESASTNQTSMYLCASSFSGQPNTEAFFGQGTRLTVV.

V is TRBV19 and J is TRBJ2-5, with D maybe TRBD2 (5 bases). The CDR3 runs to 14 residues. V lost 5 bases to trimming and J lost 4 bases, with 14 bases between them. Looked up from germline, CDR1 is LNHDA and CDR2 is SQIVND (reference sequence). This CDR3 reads CASSVREFTETQYF. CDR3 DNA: TGTGCCAGTAGTGTAAGGGAGTTTACAGAGACCCAGTACTTC.

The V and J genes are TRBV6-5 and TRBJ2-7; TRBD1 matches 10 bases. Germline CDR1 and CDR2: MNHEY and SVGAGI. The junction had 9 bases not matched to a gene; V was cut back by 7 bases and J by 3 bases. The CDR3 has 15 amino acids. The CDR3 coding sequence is TGTGCCAGCAAACAACCCGGGACAGGGGTCTACGAGCAGTACTTC. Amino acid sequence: CASKQPGTGVYEQYF.

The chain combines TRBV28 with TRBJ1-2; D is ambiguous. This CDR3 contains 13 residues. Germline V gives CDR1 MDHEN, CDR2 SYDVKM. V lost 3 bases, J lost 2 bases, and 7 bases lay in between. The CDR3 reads CASSFLENYGYTF. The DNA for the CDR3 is TGTGCCAGCAGTTTTTTAGAAAACTATGGCTACACCTTC.

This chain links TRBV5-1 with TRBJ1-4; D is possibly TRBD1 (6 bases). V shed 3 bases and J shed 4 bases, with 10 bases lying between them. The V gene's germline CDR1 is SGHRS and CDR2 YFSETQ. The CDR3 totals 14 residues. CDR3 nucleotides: TGCGCCAGCAGCTCCGGGACACTTAATGAAAAACTGTTTTTT. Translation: CASSSGTLNEKLFF.

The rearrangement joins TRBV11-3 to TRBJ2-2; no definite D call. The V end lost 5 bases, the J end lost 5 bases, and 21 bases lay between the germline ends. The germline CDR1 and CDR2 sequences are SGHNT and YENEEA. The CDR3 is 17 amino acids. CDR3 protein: CASSPRVSSAETGELFF. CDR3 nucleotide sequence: TGTGCCAGCAGCCCTAGAGTCAGCTCGGCCGAAACCGGGGAGCTGTTTTTT.

CDR3 residues: CASTRAGGPISEQYF. CDR3 nucleotides: TGTGCCTCTACTCGGGCGGGAGGGCCAATATCCGAGCAGTACTTC. The V gene is TRBV10-3, the J gene TRBJ2-7, with 9 nucleotides matching TRBD2. Germline CDR1 reads ENHRY; CDR2 reads SYGVKD. The CDR3 has 15 residues. V lost 11 bases to trimming and J lost 6 bases; unmatched junction nucleotides: 17.

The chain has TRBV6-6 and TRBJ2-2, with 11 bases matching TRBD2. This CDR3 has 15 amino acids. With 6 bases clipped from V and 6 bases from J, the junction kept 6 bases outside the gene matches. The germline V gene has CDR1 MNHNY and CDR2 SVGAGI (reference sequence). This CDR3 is CASSSVAGGAGELFF. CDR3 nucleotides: TGTGCCAGCAGCTCCGTAGCGGGAGGGGCCGGGGAGCTGTTTTTT.

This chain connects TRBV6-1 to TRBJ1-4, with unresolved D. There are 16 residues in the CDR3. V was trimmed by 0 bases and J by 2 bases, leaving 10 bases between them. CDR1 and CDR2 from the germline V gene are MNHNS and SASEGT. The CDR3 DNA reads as TGTGCCAGCAGTGAAGCTGCGACACTTACTAATGAAAAACTGTTTTTT. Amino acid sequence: CASSEAATLTNEKLFF.

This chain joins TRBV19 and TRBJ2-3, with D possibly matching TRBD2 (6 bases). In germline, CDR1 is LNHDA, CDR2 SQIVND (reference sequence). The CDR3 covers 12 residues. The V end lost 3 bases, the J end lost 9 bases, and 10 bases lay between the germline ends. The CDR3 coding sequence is TGTGCCAGTAGTATGACCGGACTAACGCAGTATTTT. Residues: CASSMTGLTQYF.